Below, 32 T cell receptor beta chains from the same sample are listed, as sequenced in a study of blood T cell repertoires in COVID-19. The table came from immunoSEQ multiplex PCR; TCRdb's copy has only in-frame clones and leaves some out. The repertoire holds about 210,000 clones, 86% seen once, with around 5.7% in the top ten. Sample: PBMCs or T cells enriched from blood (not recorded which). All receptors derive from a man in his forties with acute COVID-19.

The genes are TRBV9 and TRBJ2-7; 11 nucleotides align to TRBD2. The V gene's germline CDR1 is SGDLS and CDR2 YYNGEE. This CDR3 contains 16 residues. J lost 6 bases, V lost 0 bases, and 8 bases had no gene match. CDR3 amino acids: CASSVELAGENCEQYF. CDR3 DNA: TGTGCCAGCAGCGTAGAACTAGCGGGAGAGAATTGCGAGCAGTACTTC.

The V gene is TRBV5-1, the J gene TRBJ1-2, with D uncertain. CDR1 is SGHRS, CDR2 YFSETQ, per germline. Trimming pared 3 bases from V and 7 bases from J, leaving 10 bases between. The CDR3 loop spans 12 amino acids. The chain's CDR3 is CASSSAAVGYTF. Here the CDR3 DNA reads TGCGCCAGCAGCTCGGCGGCGGTTGGCTACACCTTC.

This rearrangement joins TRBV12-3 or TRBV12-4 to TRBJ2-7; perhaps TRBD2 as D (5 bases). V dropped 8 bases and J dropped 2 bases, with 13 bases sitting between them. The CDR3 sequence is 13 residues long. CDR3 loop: CASAPTTTYEQYF. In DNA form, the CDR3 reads TGTGCCAGCGCCCCGACGACTACCTACGAGCAGTACTTC.

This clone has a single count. In DNA form, the CDR3 reads TGTGCCAGCAGTGAAGTCAGGGGGAGCATTGTCACCGGGGAGCTGTTTTTT. It codes for CASSEVRGSIVTGELFF. The J gene is TRBJ2-2, the V gene TRBV6-1, with 7 bases identical to TRBD1. Unmatched junction bases numbered 9, after V lost 1 base and J lost 4 bases. This CDR3 has 17 amino acids. CDR1 and CDR2 from the germline V gene are MNHNS and SASEGT.

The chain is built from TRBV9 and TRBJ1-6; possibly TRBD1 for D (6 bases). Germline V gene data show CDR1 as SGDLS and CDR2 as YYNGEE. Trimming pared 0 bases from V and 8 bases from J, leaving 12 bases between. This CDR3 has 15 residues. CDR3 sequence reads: CASSVEGQVDSPLHF. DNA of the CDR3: TGTGCCAGCAGCGTAGAGGGACAAGTGGATTCACCCCTCCACTTT.

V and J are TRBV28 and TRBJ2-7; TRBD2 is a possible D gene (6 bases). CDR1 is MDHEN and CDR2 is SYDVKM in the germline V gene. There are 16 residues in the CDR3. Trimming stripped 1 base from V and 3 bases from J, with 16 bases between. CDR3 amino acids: CASSLSSASAYYEQYF. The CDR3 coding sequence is TGTGCCAGCAGTTTATCATCGGCTAGCGCCTACTACGAGCAGTACTTC.

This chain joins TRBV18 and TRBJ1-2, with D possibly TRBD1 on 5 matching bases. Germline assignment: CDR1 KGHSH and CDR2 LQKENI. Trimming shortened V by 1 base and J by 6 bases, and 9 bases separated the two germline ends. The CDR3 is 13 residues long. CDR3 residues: CASSPQGGDGYTF. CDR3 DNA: TGTGCCAGCTCACCACAAGGAGGGGATGGCTACACCTTC.

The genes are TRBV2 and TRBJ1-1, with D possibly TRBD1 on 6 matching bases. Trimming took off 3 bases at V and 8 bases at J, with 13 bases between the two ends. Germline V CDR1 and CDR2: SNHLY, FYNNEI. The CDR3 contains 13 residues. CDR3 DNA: TGTGCCAGCAGTGAGTCGGGCGGGGGCGAAGCTTTCTTT. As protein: CASSESGGGEAFF.

The DNA of the CDR3 is TGTGCCAGCAGACGAAGCGGGGGACCCTCCTACGAGCAGTACTTC. Translation gives CASRRSGGPSYEQYF. The chain carries TRBV28 and TRBJ2-7; 8 positions agree with TRBD2. The CDR3 covers 15 residues. With 6 bases clipped from V and 0 bases from J, the junction kept 7 bases outside the gene matches. From germline, CDR1 is MDHEN and CDR2 SYDVKM. Full variable domain (missing parts from reference TRBV28 and TRBJ2-7): DVKVTQSSRYLVKRTGEKVFLECVQDMDHENMFWYRQDPGLGLRLIYFSYDVKMKEKGDIPEGYSVSREKKERFSLILESASTNQTSMYLCASRRSGGPSYEQYFGPGTRLTVT.

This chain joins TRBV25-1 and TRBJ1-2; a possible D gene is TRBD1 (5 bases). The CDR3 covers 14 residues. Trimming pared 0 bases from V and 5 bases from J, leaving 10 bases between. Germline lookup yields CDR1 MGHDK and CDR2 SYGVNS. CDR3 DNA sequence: TGTGCCAGCAGTGAATATAAGACAGCGTATGGCTACACCTTC. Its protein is CASSEYKTAYGYTF.

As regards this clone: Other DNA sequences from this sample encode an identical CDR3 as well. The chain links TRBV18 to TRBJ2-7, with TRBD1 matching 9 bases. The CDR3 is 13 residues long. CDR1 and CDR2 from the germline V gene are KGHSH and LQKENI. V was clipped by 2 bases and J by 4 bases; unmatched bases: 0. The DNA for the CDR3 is TGTGCCAGCTCACCAGGGACAGGGTACGAGCAGTACTTC. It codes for CASSPGTGYEQYF.

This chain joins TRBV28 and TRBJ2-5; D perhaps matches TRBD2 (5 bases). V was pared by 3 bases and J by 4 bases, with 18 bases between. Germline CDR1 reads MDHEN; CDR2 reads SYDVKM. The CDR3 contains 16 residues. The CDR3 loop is CASSFPFEGEGETQYF. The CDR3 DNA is TGTGCCAGCAGTTTCCCTTTTGAGGGTGAAGGAGAGACCCAGTACTTC.

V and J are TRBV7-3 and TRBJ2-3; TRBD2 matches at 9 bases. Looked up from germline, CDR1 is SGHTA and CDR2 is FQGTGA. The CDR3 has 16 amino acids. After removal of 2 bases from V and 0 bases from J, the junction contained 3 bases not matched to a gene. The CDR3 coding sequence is TGTGCCAGCAGCTTACTCGGACTAGCGAGCACAGATACGCAGTATTTT. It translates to CASSLLGLASTDTQYF.

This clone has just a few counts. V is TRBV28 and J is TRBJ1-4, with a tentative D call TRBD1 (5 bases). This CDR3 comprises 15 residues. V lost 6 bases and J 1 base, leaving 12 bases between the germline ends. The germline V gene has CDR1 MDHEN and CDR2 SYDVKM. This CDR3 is CASRSFDRTNEKLFF. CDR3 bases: TGTGCCAGCAGATCCTTCGACAGAACTAATGAAAAACTGTTTTTT.

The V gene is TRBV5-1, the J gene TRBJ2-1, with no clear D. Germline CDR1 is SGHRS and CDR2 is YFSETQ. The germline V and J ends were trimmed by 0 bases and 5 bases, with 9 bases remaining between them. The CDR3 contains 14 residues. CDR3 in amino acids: CASSLGARNNEQFF. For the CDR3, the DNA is TGCGCCAGCAGCTTGGGGGCCCGCAACAATGAGCAGTTCTTC.

CDR3 in amino acids: CASSQGLNSGNTIYF. The CDR3 DNA sequence: TGTGCCAGCAGCCAAGGGCTTAACTCTGGAAACACCATATATTTT. This chain connects TRBV4-2 to TRBJ1-3; D unclear. Deletions cut 1 base from V and 0 bases from J, with 7 bases between. The CDR3 is 15 amino acids. Germline CDR1 is LGHNA and CDR2 is YNFKEQ.

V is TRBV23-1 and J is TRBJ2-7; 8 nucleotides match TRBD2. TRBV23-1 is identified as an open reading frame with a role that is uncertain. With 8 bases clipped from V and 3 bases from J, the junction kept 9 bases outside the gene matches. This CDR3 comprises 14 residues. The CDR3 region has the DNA TGCGCCAGCCCGGGAGGGGGAGAATTCTACGAGCAGTACTTC. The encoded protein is CASPGGGEFYEQYF.

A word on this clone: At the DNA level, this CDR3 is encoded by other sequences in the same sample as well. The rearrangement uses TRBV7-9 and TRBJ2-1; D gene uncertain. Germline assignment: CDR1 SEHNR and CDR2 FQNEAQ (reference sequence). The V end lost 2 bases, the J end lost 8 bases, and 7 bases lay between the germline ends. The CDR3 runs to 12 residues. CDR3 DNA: TGTGCCAGCAGCTTAATATCCCATGAGCAGTTCTTC. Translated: CASSLISHEQFF.

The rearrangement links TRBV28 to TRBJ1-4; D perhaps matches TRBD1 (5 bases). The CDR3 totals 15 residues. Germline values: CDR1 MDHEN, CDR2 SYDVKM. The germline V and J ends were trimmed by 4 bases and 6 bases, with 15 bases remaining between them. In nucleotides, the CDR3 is TGTGCCAGCAGTTACATTGCAGGGATATATGAAAAACTGTTTTTT. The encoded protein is CASSYIAGIYEKLFF.

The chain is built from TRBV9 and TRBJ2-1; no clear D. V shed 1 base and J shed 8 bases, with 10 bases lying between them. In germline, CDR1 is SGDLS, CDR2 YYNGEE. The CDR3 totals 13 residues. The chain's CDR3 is CASSVMTRHEQFF. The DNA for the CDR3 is TGTGCCAGCAGCGTAATGACTCGCCATGAGCAGTTCTTC.

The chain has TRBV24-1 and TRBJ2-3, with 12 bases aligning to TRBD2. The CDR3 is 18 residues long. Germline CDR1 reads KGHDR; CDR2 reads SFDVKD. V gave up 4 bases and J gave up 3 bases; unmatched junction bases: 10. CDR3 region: CATSEASGRVGTTDTQYF. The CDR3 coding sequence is TGTGCCACCAGTGAGGCTAGCGGGAGGGTCGGTACGACAGATACGCAGTATTTT.

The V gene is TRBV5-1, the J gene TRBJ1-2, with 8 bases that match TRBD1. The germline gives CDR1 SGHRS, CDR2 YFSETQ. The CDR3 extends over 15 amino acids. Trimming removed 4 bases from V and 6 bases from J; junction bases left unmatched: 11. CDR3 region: CASSETGDSRDGYTF. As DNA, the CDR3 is TGCGCCAGCAGCGAGACAGGGGATAGCAGGGATGGCTACACCTTC.

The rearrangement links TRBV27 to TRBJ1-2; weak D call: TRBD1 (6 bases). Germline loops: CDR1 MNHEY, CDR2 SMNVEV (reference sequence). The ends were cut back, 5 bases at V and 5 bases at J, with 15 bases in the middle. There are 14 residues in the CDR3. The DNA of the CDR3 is TGTGCCAGCAGTCCGGGACACCTGAATTATGGCTACACCTTC. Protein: CASSPGHLNYGYTF.

The CDR3 is CASSQPGMSNGYTF. The CDR3 DNA follows: TGTGCCAGCAGCCAACCCGGTATGTCTAATGGCTACACCTTC. V gene TRBV3-1 (or the pseudogene TRBV3-2) combines with J gene TRBJ1-2; D remains unclear. V was trimmed by 2 bases and J by 6 bases, leaving 13 bases between them. This CDR3 contains 14 residues. The germline CDR1 and CDR2 sequences are LGHDT and YNNKEL (reference sequence).

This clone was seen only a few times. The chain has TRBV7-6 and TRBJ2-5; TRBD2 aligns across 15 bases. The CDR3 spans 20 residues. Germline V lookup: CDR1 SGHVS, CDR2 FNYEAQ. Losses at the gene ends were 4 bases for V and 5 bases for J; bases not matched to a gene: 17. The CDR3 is CASSSPIRTSGRASRETQYF. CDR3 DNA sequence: TGTGCCAGCAGCTCCCCGATAAGGACTAGCGGGAGGGCCAGTCGGGAGACCCAGTACTTC.

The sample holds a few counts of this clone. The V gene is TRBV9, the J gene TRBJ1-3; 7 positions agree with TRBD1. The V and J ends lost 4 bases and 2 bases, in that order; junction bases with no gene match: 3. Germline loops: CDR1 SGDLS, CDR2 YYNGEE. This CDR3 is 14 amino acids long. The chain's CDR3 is CASSPGTAGNTIYF. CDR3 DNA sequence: TGTGCCAGCAGCCCTGGGACAGCTGGAAACACCATATATTTT. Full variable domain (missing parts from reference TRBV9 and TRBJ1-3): DSGVTQTPKHLITATGQRVTLRCSPRSGDLSVYWYQQSLDQGLQFLIQYYNGEERAKGNILERFSAQQFPDLHSELNLSSLELGDSALYFCASSPGTAGNTIYFGEGSWLTVV.

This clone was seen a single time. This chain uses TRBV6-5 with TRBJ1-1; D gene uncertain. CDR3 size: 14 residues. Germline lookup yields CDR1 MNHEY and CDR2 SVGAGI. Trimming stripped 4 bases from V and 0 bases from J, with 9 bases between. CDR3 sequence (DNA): TGTGCCAGCAGTTTCCAGTTCATGAACACTGAAGCTTTCTTT. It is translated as CASSFQFMNTEAFF.

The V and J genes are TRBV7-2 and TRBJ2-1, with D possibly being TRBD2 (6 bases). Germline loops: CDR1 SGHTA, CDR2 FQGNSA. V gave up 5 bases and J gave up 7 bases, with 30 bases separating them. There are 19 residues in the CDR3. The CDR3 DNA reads TGTGCCAGCAGCCACCGATCCGAGACCGAGCCACCGGGGAGGAATGAGCAGTTCTTC. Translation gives CASSHRSETEPPGRNEQFF.

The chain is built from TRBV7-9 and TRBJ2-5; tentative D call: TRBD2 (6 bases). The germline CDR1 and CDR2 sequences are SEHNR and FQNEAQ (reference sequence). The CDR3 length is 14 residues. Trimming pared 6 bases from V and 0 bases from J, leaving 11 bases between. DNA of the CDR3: TGTGCCAGCAGTACGGAGGGGTACCAAGAGACCCAGTACTTC. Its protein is CASSTEGYQETQYF. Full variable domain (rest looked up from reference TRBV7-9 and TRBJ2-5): DTGVSQNPRHKITKRGQNVTFRCDPISEHNRLYWYRQTLGQGPEFLTYFQNEAQLEKSRLLSDRFSAERPKGSFSTLEIQRTEQGDSAMYLCASSTEGYQETQYFGPGTRLLVL.

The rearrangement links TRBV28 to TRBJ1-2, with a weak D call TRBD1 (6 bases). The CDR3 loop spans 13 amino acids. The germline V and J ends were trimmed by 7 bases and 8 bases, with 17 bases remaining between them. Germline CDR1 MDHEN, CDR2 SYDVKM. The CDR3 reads CASIGRGPLGYTF. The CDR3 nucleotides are TGTGCCAGCATTGGCAGGGGCCCCCTCGGCTACACCTTC.

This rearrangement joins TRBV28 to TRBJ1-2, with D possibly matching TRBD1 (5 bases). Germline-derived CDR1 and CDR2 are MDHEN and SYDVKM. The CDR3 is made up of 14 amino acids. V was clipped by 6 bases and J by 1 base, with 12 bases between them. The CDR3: CASSSADINYGYTF. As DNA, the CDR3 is TGTGCCAGCAGCTCTGCGGACATTAACTATGGCTACACCTTC.

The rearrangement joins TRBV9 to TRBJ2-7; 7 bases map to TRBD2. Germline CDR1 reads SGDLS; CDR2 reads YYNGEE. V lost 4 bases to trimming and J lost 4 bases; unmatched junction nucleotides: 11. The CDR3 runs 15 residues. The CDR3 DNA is TGTGCCAGCAGCTCAAGCTGGGGAGGGAAATACGAGCAGTACTTC. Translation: CASSSSWGGKYEQYF.